Shown below are 2 T cell receptor beta chains from a single sample sequenced in a study of OX40 agonist ivuxolimab in advanced cancers. Profiling relied on immunoSEQ multiplex PCR, and the TCRdb table lists in-frame clones only, not all of them. The table has approximately 68,000 clones, approximately 89% seen once. The sequences come from CD4+ or CD8+ T cells sorted from blood, collected in a trial of the OX40 agonist ivuxolimab. These receptors originate from an adult with an advanced solid tumor such as melanoma, head and neck, liver or kidney cancer.

The rearrangement links TRBV11-2 to TRBJ2-2, with 7 bases that match TRBD2. The CDR3 has 16 amino acids. V lost 4 bases and J lost 0; bases outside the gene matches: 5. Germline CDR1 and CDR2: SGHAT and FQNNGV. For the CDR3, the DNA is TGTGCCAGCAGCTCGCATAGCGGGCCGAACACCGGGGAGCTGTTTTTT. Protein sequence: CASSSHSGPNTGELFF.

V is TRBV6-1 and J is TRBJ1-1; TRBD1 might be the D (6 bases). With 10 bases removed from V and 3 bases from J, the gap between germline ends came to 15 bases. The CDR3 covers 13 residues. CDR1 is MNHNS, CDR2 SASEGT, per germline. In DNA, the CDR3 is TGTGCCAACAGGGAGGGTTTTTACACTGAAGCTTTCTTT. Translating gives CANREGFYTEAFF.